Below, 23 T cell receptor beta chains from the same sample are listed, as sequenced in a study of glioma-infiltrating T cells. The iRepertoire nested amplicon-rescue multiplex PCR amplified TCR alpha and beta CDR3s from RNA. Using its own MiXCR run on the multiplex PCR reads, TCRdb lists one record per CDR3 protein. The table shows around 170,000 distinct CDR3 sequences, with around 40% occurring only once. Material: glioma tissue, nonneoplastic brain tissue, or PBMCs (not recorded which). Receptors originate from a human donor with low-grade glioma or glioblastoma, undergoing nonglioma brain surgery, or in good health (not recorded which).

CDR3 bases: TGCAGCGTTGAGATGATTTTGTCGACGGAGACCCAGTACTTC. Its translation: CSVEMILSTETQYF. The rearrangement links TRBV29-1 to TRBJ2-5; D ambiguous. Germline V gene sequence: CDR1 SQVTM, CDR2 ANQGSEA. CDR3 length: 14 amino acids. The V and J ends lost 3 bases and 5 bases respectively, with 16 bases between them.

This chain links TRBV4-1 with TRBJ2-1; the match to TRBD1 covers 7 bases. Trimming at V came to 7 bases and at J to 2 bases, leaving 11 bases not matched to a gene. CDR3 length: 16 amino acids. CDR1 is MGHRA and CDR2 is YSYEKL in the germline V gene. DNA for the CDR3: TGCGCCAGCACCCATGAGGGACAGAGAGCCTACAATGAGCAGTTCTTC. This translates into CASTHEGQRAYNEQFF.

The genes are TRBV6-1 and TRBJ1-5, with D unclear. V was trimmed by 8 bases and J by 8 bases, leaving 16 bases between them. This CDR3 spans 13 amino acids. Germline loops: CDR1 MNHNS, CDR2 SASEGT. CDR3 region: CASDENVNKPQHF. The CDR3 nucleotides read TGTGCCAGCGACGAGAACGTTAATAAGCCCCAGCATTTT.

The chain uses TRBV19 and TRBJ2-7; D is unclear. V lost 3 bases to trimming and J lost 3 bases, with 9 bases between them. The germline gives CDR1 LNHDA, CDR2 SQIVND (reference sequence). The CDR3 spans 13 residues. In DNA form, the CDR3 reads TGTGCCAGTAGTATGTTTCCCTACTACGAGCAGTACTTC. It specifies CASSMFPYYEQYF.

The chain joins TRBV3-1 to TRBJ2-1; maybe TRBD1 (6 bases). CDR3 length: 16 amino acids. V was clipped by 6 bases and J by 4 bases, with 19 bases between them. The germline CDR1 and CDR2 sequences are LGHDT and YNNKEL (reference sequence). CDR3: CASSHYSDRRYNEQFF. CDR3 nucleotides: TGTGCCAGCAGTCACTATTCGGACAGAAGATACAATGAGCAGTTCTTC.

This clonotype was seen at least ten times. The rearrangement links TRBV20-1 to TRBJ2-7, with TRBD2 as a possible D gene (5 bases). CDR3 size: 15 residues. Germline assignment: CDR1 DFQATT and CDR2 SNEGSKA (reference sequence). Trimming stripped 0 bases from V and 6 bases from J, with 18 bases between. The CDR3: CSARDTLALGSEQYF. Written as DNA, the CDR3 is TGCAGTGCTAGAGATACCCTAGCCCTGGGCTCCGAGCAGTACTTC.

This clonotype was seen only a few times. Here the CDR3 reads CASSRRRNQETQYF. The CDR3 DNA sequence: TGTGCCAGCAGCCGCCGCAGGAACCAAGAGACCCAGTACTTC. The chain links TRBV28 to TRBJ2-5; D unclear. The CDR3 loop spans 14 amino acids. Trimming cost V 6 bases and J 0 bases, with 11 bases left between them. The germline CDR1 and CDR2 sequences are MDHEN and SYDVKM.

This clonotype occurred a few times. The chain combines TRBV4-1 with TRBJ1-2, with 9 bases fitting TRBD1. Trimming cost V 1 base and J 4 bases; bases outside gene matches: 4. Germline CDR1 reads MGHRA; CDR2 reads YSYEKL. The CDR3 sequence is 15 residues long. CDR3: CASSQVQGAVYGYTF. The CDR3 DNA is TGCGCCAGCAGCCAAGTACAGGGGGCAGTCTATGGCTACACCTTC.

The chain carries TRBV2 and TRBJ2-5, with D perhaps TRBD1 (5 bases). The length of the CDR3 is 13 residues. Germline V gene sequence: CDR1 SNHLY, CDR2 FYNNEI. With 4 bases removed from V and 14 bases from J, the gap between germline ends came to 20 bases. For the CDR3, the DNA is TGTGCCAGCAGTGCAAGCAGGGAAGAGACCTACTACTTC. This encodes CASSASREETYYF.

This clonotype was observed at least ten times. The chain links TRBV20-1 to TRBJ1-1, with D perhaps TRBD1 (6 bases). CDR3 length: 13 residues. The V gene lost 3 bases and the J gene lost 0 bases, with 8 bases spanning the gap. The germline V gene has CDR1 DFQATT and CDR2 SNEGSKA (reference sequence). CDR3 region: CSASYRVNTEAFF. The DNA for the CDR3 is TGCAGTGCTAGTTACAGGGTGAACACTGAAGCTTTCTTT.

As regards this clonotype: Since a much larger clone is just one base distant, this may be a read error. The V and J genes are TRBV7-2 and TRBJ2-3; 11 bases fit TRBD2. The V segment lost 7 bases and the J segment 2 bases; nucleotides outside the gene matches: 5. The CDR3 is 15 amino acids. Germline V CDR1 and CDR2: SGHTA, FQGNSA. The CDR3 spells CASNQGLADTDTQYF. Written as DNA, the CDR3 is TGTGCCAGCAACCAGGGACTAGCGGACACAGATACGCAGTATTTT.

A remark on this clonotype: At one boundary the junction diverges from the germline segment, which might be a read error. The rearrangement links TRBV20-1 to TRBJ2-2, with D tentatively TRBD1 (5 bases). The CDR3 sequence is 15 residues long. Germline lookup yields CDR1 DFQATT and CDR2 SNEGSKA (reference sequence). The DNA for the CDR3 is TGCAGTGCTATAGATACGGTCAGGGCCGCCGGTGAGCTGTTTTTT. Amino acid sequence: CSAIDTVRAAGELFF.

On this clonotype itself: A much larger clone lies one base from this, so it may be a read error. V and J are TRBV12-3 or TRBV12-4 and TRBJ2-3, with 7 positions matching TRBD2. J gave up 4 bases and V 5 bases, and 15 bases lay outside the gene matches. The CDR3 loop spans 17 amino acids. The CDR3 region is CASSPRRGLEASDTQYF. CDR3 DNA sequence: TGTGCCAGCAGTCCTCGACGAGGACTAGAGGCCTCAGATACGCAGTATTTT.

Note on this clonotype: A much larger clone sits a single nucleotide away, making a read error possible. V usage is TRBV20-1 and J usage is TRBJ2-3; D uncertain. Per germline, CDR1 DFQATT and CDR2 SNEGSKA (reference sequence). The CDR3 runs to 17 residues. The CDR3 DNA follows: TGCAGTGCGGAACCTTCGAGAGTGCGCGGCGGAACAGATACGCGGTATTTT. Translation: CSAEPSRVRGGTDTRYF.

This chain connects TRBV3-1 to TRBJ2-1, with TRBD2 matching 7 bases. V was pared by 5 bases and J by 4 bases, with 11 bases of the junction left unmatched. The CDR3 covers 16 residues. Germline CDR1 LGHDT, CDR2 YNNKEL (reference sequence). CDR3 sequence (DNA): TGTGCCAGCAGCTCCACAGCGGGACCGTTATACAATGAGCAGTTCTTC. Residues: CASSSTAGPLYNEQFF.

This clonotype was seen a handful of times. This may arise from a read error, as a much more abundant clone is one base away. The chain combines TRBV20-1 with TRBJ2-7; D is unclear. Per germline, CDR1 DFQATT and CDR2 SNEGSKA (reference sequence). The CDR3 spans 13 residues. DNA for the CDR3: TGCGGTGCGAATATTGACACGTCCTACGAGCAGTACTTC. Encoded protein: CGANIDTSYEQYF.

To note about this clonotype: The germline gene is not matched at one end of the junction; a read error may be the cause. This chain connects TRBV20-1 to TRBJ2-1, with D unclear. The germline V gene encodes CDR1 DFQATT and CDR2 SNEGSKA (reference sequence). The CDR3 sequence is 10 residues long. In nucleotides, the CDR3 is TGCAGTGCTTGGAGTAGAAAGGAGATCTTC. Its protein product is CSAWSRKEIF.

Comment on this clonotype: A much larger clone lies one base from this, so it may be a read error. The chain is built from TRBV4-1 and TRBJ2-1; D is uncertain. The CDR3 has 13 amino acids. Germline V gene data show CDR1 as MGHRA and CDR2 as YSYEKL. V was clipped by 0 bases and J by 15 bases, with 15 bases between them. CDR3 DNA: TGCGCCAGCAGCCAAGATAAGTCAACCTTGGCGTTCTTC. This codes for CASSQDKSTLAFF.

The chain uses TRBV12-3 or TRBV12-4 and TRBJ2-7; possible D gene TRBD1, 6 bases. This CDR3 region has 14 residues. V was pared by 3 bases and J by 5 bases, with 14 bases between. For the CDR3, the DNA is TGTGCCAGCAGTTTCACCCAGGGGAGACACGAGCAGTACTTC. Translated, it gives CASSFTQGRHEQYF.

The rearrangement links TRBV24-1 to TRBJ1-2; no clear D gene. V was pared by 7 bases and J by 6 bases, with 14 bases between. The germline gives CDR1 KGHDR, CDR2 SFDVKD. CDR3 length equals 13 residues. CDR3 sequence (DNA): TGTGCCACCAGCGCCACGGGAGTAGATGGCTACACCTTC. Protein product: CATSATGVDGYTF.

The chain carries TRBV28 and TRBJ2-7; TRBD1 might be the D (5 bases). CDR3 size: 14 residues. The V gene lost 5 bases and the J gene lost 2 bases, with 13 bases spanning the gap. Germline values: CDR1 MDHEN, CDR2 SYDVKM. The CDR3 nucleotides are TGTGCCAGCAGTAGGACACTTGCAGCCTACGAGCAGTACTTC. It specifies CASSRTLAAYEQYF. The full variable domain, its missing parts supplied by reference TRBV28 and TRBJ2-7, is DVKVTQSSRYLVKRTGEKVFLECVQDMDHENMFWYRQDPGLGLRLIYFSYDVKMKEKGDIPEGYSVSREKKERFSLILESASTNQTSMYLCASSRTLAAYEQYFGPGTRLTVT.

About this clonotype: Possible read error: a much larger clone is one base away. The CDR3 is CASKVGSRNTDYEQYF. The CDR3 DNA reads as TGTGCCAGCAAAGTGGGTTCTCGTAACACTGACTACGAGCAGTACTTC. This chain uses TRBV28 with TRBJ2-7, with no clear D. The germline gives CDR1 MDHEN, CDR2 SYDVKM. Trimming pared 7 bases from V and 3 bases from J, leaving 22 bases between. This CDR3 has 16 residues.

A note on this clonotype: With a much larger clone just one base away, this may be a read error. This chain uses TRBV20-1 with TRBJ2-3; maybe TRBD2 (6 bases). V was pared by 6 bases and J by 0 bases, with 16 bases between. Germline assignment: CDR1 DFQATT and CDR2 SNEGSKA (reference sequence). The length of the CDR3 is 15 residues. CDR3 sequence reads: CSAPWGDDSTDTQYF. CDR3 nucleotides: TGCAGTGCCCCCTGGGGGGACGATAGCACAGATACGCAGTATTTT.